This entry is about one TCR beta chain. Its target is unknown. The sample originates from a study of cytomegalovirus exposure and HLA in healthy donors. General study results and limits: The authors later found HLA-associated TCR beta chains more clonally expanded than equally common others.

The PCR employed 60 Vbeta primers together with 13 Jbeta primers. Sequenced by immunoSEQ multiplex PCR; TCRdb stores in-frame clones only, minus some. Found here are about 130,000 clones, roughly 84% of them singletons; the top ten hold 1.2%. The germline gives CDR1 MDHEN, CDR2 SYDVKM. The CDR3 has 14 residues. Trimming took 5 bases from V and 8 from J; bases not matched to a gene: 4. Specimen: PBMCs. This TCR was sampled from a girl aged 2 to 10 in good health and CMV-seronegative. The V gene is TRBV28, the J gene TRBJ2-1; 12 nucleotides match TRBD2. In DNA, the CDR3 is TGTGCCAGCAGTCGACTAGCGGGAGCCTATGAGCAGTTCTTC. Translating gives CASSRLAGAYEQFF.